These T cell receptor beta chains were read from a single sample in a study of T cells in placental villitis. The table came from immunoSEQ multiplex PCR; TCRdb's copy has only in-frame clones and leaves some out. The table includes several hundred clones, around four fifths detected once. The source material was placental tissue containing maternal and fetal cells. Receptor source: a human patient with villitis of unknown etiology; the placental T cells may come from both mother and fetus. Both conserved end residues are part of each CDR3. Fields, in order: V gene, clone size, CDR3 protein. Only part of the rows carry a size: once, few, many, or a class if the clone is expanded.

TRBV5-5	NA	CASSLSYTDEQFF
TRBV18	few	CASSPIAFNTGELFF
TRBV4-1	NA	CASSQDKYDMNTEAFF
TRBV6-5	NA	CASSYSPASYNEQFF
TRBV19	NA	CASRLDRYTEAFF
TRBV5-1	NA	CASSLRPQTSSTDTQYF
TRBV29-1	NA	CSVAEGSYNSPLHF
TRBV24-1	NA	CATSDLDVLKGGEQFF
TRBV7-9	NA	CASSDLSYNEQFF
TRBV7-2	NA	CASSLGGLYNEQFF
TRBV27	NA	CASRTASTLNSPLHF
TRBV18	once	CASSPQRDLATEAFF
TRBV2	NA	CASRADPGGFYEQYF
TRBV12-3/TRBV12-4	NA	CASSYGNTIYF
TRBV5-1	NA	CASSGNDYGYTF
TRBV6-5	NA	CASSYAGEPLHF
TRBV7-9	NA	CASSLAYSSISYNEQFF
TRBV11-3	NA	CASSLAFTGGSYNEQFF
TRBV5-3	NA	CARSPPGGNGNTIYF
TRBV29-1	NA	CSVGDRGNSPLHF
TRBV5-1	NA	CASSPGRRGLGNTGELFF
TRBV2	large	CASSEAAAGVETQYF
TRBV5-4	NA	CASSATHRQGLAYGYTF
TRBV19	NA	CASSPGGVRRYEQFF
TRBV7-9	NA	CASSQSRGDGYTF
TRBV7-9	NA	CASSSGQPGLPYEQYF
TRBV10-2	NA	CASSGRDISNYGYTF
TRBV6-2/TRBV6-3	NA	CASSYYSSQGLSYEQYF
TRBV3-1/TRBV3-2	NA	CASSQNPGFEAFF
TRBV21-1	NA	CASSPRGEGSYTDTQYF
TRBV15	NA	CATRTGSDSPLHF
TRBV2	NA	CASSEMLGLKGYEQYF
TRBV5-4	NA	CASQIQGPGTGELFF
TRBV6-8	NA	CASSYMNTEAFF
TRBV9	once	CASSVDRGGPYNEQFF
TRBV2	once	CASSGGRTVNEKLFF
TRBV20-1	few	CSASLDRAYNEQFF
TRBV21-1	NA	CASSTRTGGEQFF
TRBV15	NA	CATSRPADSGELFF
TRBV13	NA	CASSRRRDRVSGNTIYF
TRBV27	NA	CASSFPRSPLHF
TRBV9	NA	CASSVWGSTDTQYF
TRBV21-1	NA	CASSKVKLDNEQFF
TRBV10-1	NA	CASSYMQRSHKVGHVLTF
TRBV4-3	NA	CASSQHLKSRPQHF
TRBV5-1	NA	CASSAKTGATNEKLFF